This paragraph covers one T cell receptor (beta chain) sequence. These data come from a study of T cells in Graves' hyperthyroidism and ophthalmopathy. The CDR3 runs 14 residues. V dropped 2 bases and J dropped 6 bases, with 13 bases sitting between them. Germline CDR1 and CDR2: ENHRY and SYGVKD. Amplification of TCR beta CDR3 regions used RNA as the template. First-round RT-PCR with HTBI primers amplified the TCR CDR3 region. TCRdb itself ran the multiplex PCR reads through MiXCR, one entry per CDR3 protein. The repertoire holds about 690,000 distinct CDR3 sequences, with around a sixth as singletons.

The TCR sequence derives from a man aged 45 to 65 with Graves' hyperthyroidism. The material sequenced was blood. The gene calls are TRBV10-3 and TRBJ1-2, with a possible D match to TRBD1 (6 bases). This CDR3 is CAISEIRGQDGYTF. CDR3 coding DNA: TGTGCCATCAGTGAGATCAGGGGTCAGGATGGCTACACCTTC.